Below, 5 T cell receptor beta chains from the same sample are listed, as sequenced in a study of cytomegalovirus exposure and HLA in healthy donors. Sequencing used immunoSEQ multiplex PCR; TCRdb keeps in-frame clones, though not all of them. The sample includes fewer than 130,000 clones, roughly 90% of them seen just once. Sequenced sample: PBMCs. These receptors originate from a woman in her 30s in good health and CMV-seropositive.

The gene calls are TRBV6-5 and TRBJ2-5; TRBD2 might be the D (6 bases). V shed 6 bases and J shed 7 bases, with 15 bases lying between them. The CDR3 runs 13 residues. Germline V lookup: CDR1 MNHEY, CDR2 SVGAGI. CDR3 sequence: CASRRGGVGTQYF. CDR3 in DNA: TGTGCCAGCAGACGCGGCGGGGTCGGGACCCAGTACTTC.

The CDR3 spells CAWSWAGMGEQYF. CDR3 DNA: TGTGCCTGGAGTTGGGCAGGGATGGGTGAGCAGTACTTC. The chain combines TRBV30 with TRBJ2-7, with D possibly matching TRBD1 (5 bases). V lost 2 bases and J lost 7, with 15 bases in between. Germline lookup yields CDR1 GTSNPN and CDR2 SVGIG (reference sequence). CDR3 length: 13 amino acids.

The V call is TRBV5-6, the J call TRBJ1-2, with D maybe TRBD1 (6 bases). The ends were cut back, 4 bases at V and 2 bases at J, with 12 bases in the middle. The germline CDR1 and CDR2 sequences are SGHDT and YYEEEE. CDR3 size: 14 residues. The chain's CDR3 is CASSRLGANYGYTF. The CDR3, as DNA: TGTGCCAGCAGCCGGTTGGGGGCAAACTATGGCTACACCTTC.

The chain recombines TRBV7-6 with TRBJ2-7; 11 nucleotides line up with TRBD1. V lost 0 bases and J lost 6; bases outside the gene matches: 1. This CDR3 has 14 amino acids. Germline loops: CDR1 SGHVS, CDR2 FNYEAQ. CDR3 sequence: CASSLAGTGGEQYF. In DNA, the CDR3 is TGTGCCAGCAGCTTAGCGGGGACAGGGGGCGAGCAGTACTTC.

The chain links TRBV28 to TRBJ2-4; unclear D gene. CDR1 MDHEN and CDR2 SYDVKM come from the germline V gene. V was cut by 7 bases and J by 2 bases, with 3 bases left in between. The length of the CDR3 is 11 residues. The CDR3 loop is CASNTKNIQYF. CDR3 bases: TGTGCCAGCAACACCAAAAACATTCAGTACTTC.